This T cell receptor beta chain was retrieved from a study of Graves' ophthalmopathy and Graves' hyperthyroidism (dated 2018 in TCRdb). Looking at the study overall: Hyperthyroidism was considered stable if no progression to ophthalmopathy occurred within 18 months of follow-up. TCR beta repertoire signatures were used to distinguish Graves' ophthalmopathy from Graves' hyperthyroidism and to predict progression to ophthalmopathy. In total, approximately 130 blood samples were TCR-sequenced: 43 ophthalmopathy, approximately 75 hyperthyroidism and approximately 17 hyperthyroidism-to-ophthalmopathy patients. To explore V-J signatures distinguishing ophthalmopathy from hyperthyroidism, a discovery set of 100 patients (roughly 45 ophthalmopathy, roughly 60 stable hyperthyroidism) was enrolled. An independent validation cohort comprised roughly 20 hyperthyroidism patients and over 15 patients who later progressed from hyperthyroidism to ophthalmopathy. In more than 5 hyperthyroidism patients, the T-cell repertoire of thyroid tissue was compared with the T-cell repertoire of blood. Once sampling was done, hyperthyroidism patients were given methimazole at a starting dose of 30 mg daily, while ophthalmopathy patients were given high-dose intravenous methylprednisolone.

Comments on this clonotype: What antigen it recognizes has not been identified. No much larger clonotype is one base removed from it; base qualities were not supplied.

General conclusions and limits of the study: Most of the expanded thyroid clonotypes with a frequency above 0.001 were also detected in blood, and it was suggested that the thyroid immune response may be reflected by blood repertoires. Ophthalmopathy was separated from stable hyperthyroidism by the 13-signature model with about 90% sensitivity and less than 82% specificity in cross-validation and with 80%/75% in the test set. In validation, the model predicted ophthalmopathy progression with 70.59% sensitivity and about 73% specificity; fewer than 15 predicted patients were CT-confirmed with GO in a median of about 6.1 months. Sample size was not predetermined statistically, and investigators were not blinded to group allocation.

Patients with hyperthyroidism were aged 18 to 65 years, had been newly diagnosed, and had a disease duration of less than 2 months. Patients with other autoimmune diseases, uncontrolled infections, pregnancy or lactation were excluded from the study. Clinical symptoms, serum thyroxine, TRAb, thyroid ultrasound and orbital computed tomography were used for diagnosis. Total RNA was extracted with Trizol reagent and quality-checked on an Agilent 2100 Bioanalyzer. TCR beta CDR3 regions were amplified from RNA transcripts for repertoire sequencing. The first round of RT-PCR was done with HTBI primers and the Qiagen OneStep RT-PCR kit, and was followed by a second round of multiplex PCR, then size selection and purification. The libraries underwent paired-end sequencing with 100 bp reads on an Illumina HiSeq2000. The original methods were these. SOAPnuke was used to process the reads, removing any read that contained adapters or uncalled bases, had a mean Phred below 15, or lacked an exact match to the constant primer or identifier. COPE v1.2.5 was used to merge high-quality paired reads. Each unique nucleotide sequence was defined as a clonotype, and clonotypes were aligned to IMGT TRB V, D and J references with MiTCR v1.1. Analysis was restricted to V-J combinations with a frequency above 0.0001, which covered 99% to 99.2% of repertoires. For each V-J combination, a TCR clonal expansion and chaos score was defined as F50 clonal expansion divided by the chaos observed in the TCRdist matrix. Welch's t-statistics and random forest were used to reduce the features to about a dozen V-J combinations, which were then used as input to a naive Bayes classifier. The similarity between thyroid and blood repertoires was quantified using the Morisita-Horn index. Through fastp at Q25 and MiXCR, TCRdb rebuilt clones from the public reads, retaining in-frame beta chains. Rows are combined by CDR3 protein, so each entry shows the most common genes and DNA. The V and J calls reflect TCRdb's pipeline rather than the authors' work. For this sample there are 580,000 or so distinct CDR3 sequences; 35% to 45% appear just once. The ten largest clones add up to about 4.2% of the sample.

The germline V gene (reference sequence) yields LGHDT for CDR1 and YNNKEL for CDR2. Its CDR3 holds 16 amino acids, cysteine through phenylalanine. Only the CDR3 part of the read is kept: 48 bases, read in frame from the first base. Germline trimming: 3 bases from V, 4 bases from J; junction bases outside gene matches: 8. This TCR was sampled from an adult man with Graves' hyperthyroidism. The chain was built from TRBV3-1 and TRBJ1-2; 10 bases in the middle match TRBD1. Sequencing was done on a sample of peripheral blood or thyroid tissue (not recorded which). At the DNA level, the sequence is TGTGCCAGCAGCCAGACGGCGACAGGGGGCCTCTATGGCTACACCTTC. Its protein is CASSQTATGGLYGYTF.